What follows are 2 T cell receptor beta chains derived from one specimen sequenced in a study of control samples from healthy donors and cancer patients. Assay: immunoSEQ multiplex PCR; the TCRdb copy retains only in-frame clones and omits some. The sample yields over 90,000 clones, around 89% seen once. Sequencing was carried out using PBMCs. The receptors stem from a man between 60 and 70 years old with lung cancer.

The chain couples TRBV14 to TRBJ1-1; D might be TRBD1 (5 bases). The CDR3 has 14 amino acids. Trimming stripped 2 bases from V and 1 base from J, with 8 bases between. The germline CDR1 and CDR2 sequences are SGHDN and FVKESK. The CDR3 loop is CASSQQGRNTEAFF. In DNA form, the CDR3 reads TGTGCCAGCAGCCAACAGGGCAGGAACACTGAAGCTTTCTTT.

V and J are TRBV7-2 and TRBJ1-3; the match to TRBD1 covers 7 bases. Germline-derived CDR1 and CDR2 are SGHTA and FQGNSA. The CDR3 runs 20 residues. With 0 bases clipped from V and 0 bases from J, the junction kept 14 bases outside the gene matches. The DNA of the CDR3 is TGTGCCAGCAGCTTAGCCGACAGGGACCTCTTTCCCTCCTCTGGAAACACCATATATTTT. Protein sequence: CASSLADRDLFPSSGNTIYF. The entire variable domain, with the rest obtained from reference TRBV7-2 and TRBJ1-3, is as follows: GAGVSQSPSNKVTEKGKDVELRCDPISGHTALYWYRQSLGQGLEFLIYFQGNSAPDKSGLPSDRFSAERTGGSVSTLTIQRTQQEDSAVYLCASSLADRDLFPSSGNTIYFGEGSWLTVV.